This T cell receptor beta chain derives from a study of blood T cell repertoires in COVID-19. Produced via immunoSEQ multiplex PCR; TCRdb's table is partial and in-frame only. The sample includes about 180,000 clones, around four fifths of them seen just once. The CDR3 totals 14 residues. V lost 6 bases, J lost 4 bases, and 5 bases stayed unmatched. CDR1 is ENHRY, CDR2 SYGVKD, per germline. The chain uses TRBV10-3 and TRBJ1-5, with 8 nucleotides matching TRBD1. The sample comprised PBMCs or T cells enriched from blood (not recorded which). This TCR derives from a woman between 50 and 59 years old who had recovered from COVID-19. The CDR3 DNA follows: TGTGCCATCAGGGCGGGACAGGCGAATCAGCCCCAGCATTTT. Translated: CAIRAGQANQPQHF.